The text below deals with one T cell receptor (beta chain). Original data processing: Estimated nucleated cell counts came from reference gene primer amplification. Sequencing was performed with immunoSEQ multiplex PCR; in TCRdb, only in-frame clones are kept and a portion is missing. The DNA gave D and trimming, while V, J and clone size come from that table. The sample shows 180,000 or so clones, 85% to 90% of them seen only once. This entry comes from a study of blood T cell repertoires in COVID-19. As for the study in general: Samples representing acute and convalescent COVID-19 were sourced from the United States, Italy and Spain. The cDNA or gDNA used as material had been derived from T cells, B-cell-depleted T cells, or PBMCs.

Trimming cost V 4 bases and J 1 base; bases outside gene matches: 4. CDR1 and CDR2 (germline): GTSNPN, SVGIG (reference sequence). The length of the CDR3 is 14 residues. The clonotype comes from a man aged 18 to 30 with active or convalescent COVID-19. The rearrangement links TRBV30 to TRBJ2-1; 7 bases are shared with TRBD2. The sequenced sample was peripheral blood. The CDR3 here is CAWIAGRSYNEQFF. Written as DNA, the CDR3 is TGTGCCTGGATAGCGGGTAGATCCTACAATGAGCAGTTCTTC.